Each of the 25 T cell receptor beta chains below was sequenced from the same sample in a study of technical replicates of blood from several donors. Data came from immunoSEQ multiplex PCR; TCRdb stores just in-frame clones and leaves some out. This sample has more than 90,000 clones; 90% to 95% occur once, and the top ten carry about 0.3%. Sequencing was performed on T cells isolated from PBMCs. These receptors all stem from a human donor in good health.

The chain has TRBV15 and TRBJ2-7; 7 bases line up with TRBD1. Germline V CDR1 and CDR2: LNHNV, YYDKDF (reference sequence). CDR3 length: 15 residues. V lost 0 bases, J lost 3 bases, and 5 bases stayed unmatched. The DNA for the CDR3 is TGTGCCACCAGCAGAGAACCGGGACAGTTCTACGAGCAGTACTTC. This translates into CATSREPGQFYEQYF. The variable domain in full, with the rest retrieved from reference TRBV15 and TRBJ2-7, is DAMVIQNPRYQVTQFGKPVTLSCSQTLNHNVMYWYQQKSSQAPKLLFHYYDKDFNNEADTPDNFQSRRPNTSFCFLDIRSPGLGDTAMYLCATSREPGQFYEQYFGPGTRLTVT.

The genes are TRBV6-5 and TRBJ2-7; D is ambiguous. Trimming took 2 bases from V and 4 from J, leaving 15 bases between them. The CDR3 totals 15 residues. Per germline, CDR1 MNHEY and CDR2 SVGAGI. CDR3 amino acids: CASSYPGGYSYEQYF. CDR3 DNA: TGTGCCAGCAGTTACCCAGGTGGTTATTCATACGAGCAGTACTTC.

CDR3 DNA sequence: TGCGCCAGCAGCCAAGGAGTAGCAGGGCCTAATGAGCAGTTCTTC. Protein product: CASSQGVAGPNEQFF. The genes are TRBV4-1 and TRBJ2-1, with D perhaps TRBD1 (5 bases). V gave up 1 base and J gave up 7 bases, with 14 bases separating them. This CDR3 comprises 15 residues. Germline CDR1 reads MGHRA; CDR2 reads YSYEKL.

This clone was counted a single time. The J gene is TRBJ1-2, the V gene TRBV6-7, with a possible D match to TRBD1 (5 bases). TRBV6-7 is an ORF, and what it does is uncertain. This CDR3 is 14 amino acids long. Between the trimmed V and J ends, which lost 2 bases and 8 bases, there was a span of 15 bases. The CDR3 bases are TGTGCCAGCAGTTACCTAGACAGCCTTATGGGCTACACCTTC. This gives the protein CASSYLDSLMGYTF.

The V call is TRBV19, the J call TRBJ1-1; no firm D call. The V end was cut by 3 bases, the J end by 1 base, with 6 bases between. Germline values: CDR1 LNHDA, CDR2 SQIVND (reference sequence). This CDR3 spans 13 amino acids. CDR3 coding DNA: TGTGCCAGTAGTATGAACAGGAACACTGAAGCTTTCTTT. This sequence encodes CASSMNRNTEAFF.

The chain couples TRBV11-2 to TRBJ2-1; 13 bases line up with TRBD2. The CDR3 has 14 residues. V trimming: 11 bases; J trimming: 3 bases; junction bases outside the gene matches: 4. The germline gives CDR1 SGHAT, CDR2 FQNNGV. In DNA, the CDR3 is TGTGCCGGGGGGACTAGCGGGATCTACAATGAGCAGTTCTTC. Its protein product is CAGGTSGIYNEQFF.

The chain links TRBV5-6 to TRBJ2-1; 11 bases match TRBD2. With 4 bases clipped from V and 4 bases from J, the junction kept 4 bases outside the gene matches. This CDR3 is 15 amino acids long. From germline, CDR1 is SGHDT and CDR2 YYEEEE. CDR3 in amino acids: CASSQTSGIYNEQFF. Written as DNA, the CDR3 is TGTGCCAGCAGCCAGACTAGCGGGATATACAATGAGCAGTTCTTC.

The V gene is TRBV2, the J gene TRBJ1-2, with 7 bases aligning to TRBD1. The trim removed 6 bases at V and 2 bases at J, leaving 9 bases unmatched. This CDR3 region has 15 residues. Germline-derived CDR1 and CDR2 are SNHLY and FYNNEI. CDR3 sequence (DNA): TGTGCCAGCAGGGCGGGACAGCTCCAAAACTATGGCTACACCTTC. This encodes CASRAGQLQNYGYTF.

This chain's CDR3 is CASSQEGEGEKLFF. In DNA, the CDR3 is TGCGCCAGCAGCCAAGAAGGGGAGGGTGAAAAACTGTTTTTT. V usage is TRBV4-3 and J usage is TRBJ1-4; D is possibly TRBD1 (5 bases). Germline V gene data show CDR1 as LGHNA and CDR2 as YSLEER. CDR3 size: 14 residues. V lost 0 bases to trimming and J lost 7 bases, with 9 bases between them.

The rearrangement uses TRBV5-6 and TRBJ2-4; 11 bases are a match to TRBD2. The CDR3 has 19 amino acids. After removal of 4 bases from V and 0 bases from J, the junction contained 12 bases not matched to a gene. Germline V gene sequence: CDR1 SGHDT, CDR2 YYEEEE. CDR3 loop: CASSRKTSGMGLAKNIQYF. CDR3 bases: TGTGCCAGCAGCCGTAAGACTAGCGGGATGGGGCTAGCCAAAAACATTCAGTACTTC.

The J gene is TRBJ1-5, the V gene TRBV29-1, with 10 nucleotides matching TRBD1. The CDR3 contains 13 residues. Unmatched junction bases numbered 3, after V lost 4 bases and J lost 6 bases. Germline V gene lookup returns CDR1 SQVTM and CDR2 ANQGSEA. CDR3 in amino acids: CSVGDRGGQPQHF. CDR3 nucleotide sequence: TGCAGCGTTGGGGACAGGGGAGGTCAGCCCCAGCATTTT.

V and J are TRBV7-8 and TRBJ1-2, with unresolved D. CDR1 SGHVS and CDR2 FQNEAQ come from the germline V gene. The V and J ends lost 1 base and 0 bases respectively, with 18 bases between them. This CDR3 is 18 amino acids long. The CDR3 DNA follows: TGTGCCAGCAGCTTAGTGCGTATTTATCCAAGCCCTAACTATGGCTACACCTTC. This translates into CASSLVRIYPSPNYGYTF.

The genes are TRBV19 and TRBJ1-5; maybe TRBD1 (6 bases). Germline V gives CDR1 LNHDA, CDR2 SQIVND (reference sequence). The CDR3 spans 15 residues. V shed 3 bases and J shed 6 bases, with 15 bases lying between them. The CDR3 loop reads CASSIQETGGQPQHF. DNA of the CDR3: TGTGCCAGTAGTATTCAAGAGACAGGAGGTCAGCCCCAGCATTTT.

The rearrangement uses TRBV19 and TRBJ1-1; no clear D gene. CDR3 length equals 14 residues. CDR1 LNHDA and CDR2 SQIVND come from the germline V gene (reference sequence). Trimming shortened V by 4 bases and J by 1 base, and 10 bases separated the two germline ends. As DNA, the CDR3 is TGTGCCAGTAGTACCCGACGGGGGAACACTGAAGCTTTCTTT. It yields the protein CASSTRRGNTEAFF.

The rearrangement links TRBV15 to TRBJ1-1, with D perhaps matching TRBD1 (6 bases). Germline V CDR1 and CDR2: LNHNV, YYDKDF (reference sequence). V shed 8 bases and J shed 4 bases, with 17 bases lying between them. This CDR3 is built from 14 residues. CDR3 amino acids: CATDEGGQGTEAFF. Here the CDR3 DNA reads TGTGCCACCGACGAGGGGGGGCAGGGCACTGAAGCTTTCTTT.

In its sample, this clone was seen once. This chain links TRBV4-1 with TRBJ1-1; D is possibly TRBD1 (6 bases). This CDR3 spans 14 amino acids. From germline, CDR1 is MGHRA and CDR2 YSYEKL. Trimming took off 3 bases at V and 3 bases at J, with 11 bases between the two ends. The DNA of the CDR3 is TGCGCCAGCAGCCAGGGACAACGGGACACTGAAGCTTTCTTT. This encodes CASSQGQRDTEAFF.

J is TRBJ1-4 and V is TRBV5-4; a possible D gene is TRBD1 (5 bases). Between the trimmed V and J ends, which lost 2 bases and 0 bases, there was a span of 11 bases. In germline, CDR1 is SGHNT, CDR2 YYREEE (reference sequence). The CDR3 covers 16 residues. In DNA form, the CDR3 reads TGTGCCAGCAGCTTCGATCAGGGTGCAACTAATGAAAAACTGTTTTTT. The encoded protein is CASSFDQGATNEKLFF.

The chain employs TRBV7-9 and TRBJ2-7; D is ambiguous. The CDR3 covers 12 residues. Germline CDR1 reads SEHNR; CDR2 reads FQNEAQ (reference sequence). Trimming pared 6 bases from V and 3 bases from J, leaving 9 bases between. The CDR3 nucleotides read TGTGCCAGCAGTCCAGAGCGCTACGAGCAGTACTTC. This encodes CASSPERYEQYF.

This clone was seen just once. The chain couples TRBV2 to TRBJ2-7, with D possibly TRBD1 on 5 matching bases. CDR1 is SNHLY and CDR2 is FYNNEI in the germline V gene. The CDR3 length is 13 residues. Trimming stripped 3 bases from V and 10 bases from J, with 16 bases between. This CDR3 is CASSEDGGAIQYF. Written as DNA, the CDR3 is TGTGCCAGCAGTGAGGATGGTGGGGCAATTCAGTACTTC.

The chain employs TRBV7-8 and TRBJ2-5; D is perhaps TRBD2 (5 bases). The CDR3 has 13 residues. Germline loops: CDR1 SGHVS, CDR2 FQNEAQ. The V and J ends lost 7 bases and 3 bases respectively, with 12 bases between them. CDR3 residues: CASTRLEEETQYF. CDR3 DNA: TGTGCCAGCACCCGTCTGGAGGAAGAGACCCAGTACTTC.

V is TRBV30 and J is TRBJ1-4, with unresolved D. Trimming stripped 2 bases from V and 4 bases from J, with 8 bases between. This CDR3 comprises 13 residues. Germline CDR1 is GTSNPN and CDR2 is SVGIG (reference sequence). For the CDR3, the DNA is TGTGCCTGGAGTTCCGGGAATAATGAAAAACTGTTTTTT. Translated, it gives CAWSSGNNEKLFF.

The chain recombines TRBV7-3 with TRBJ2-7; 8 nucleotides line up with TRBD2. The CDR3 has 12 residues. J lost 6 bases, V lost 3 bases, and 1 base had no gene match. The germline gives CDR1 SGHTA, CDR2 FQGTGA. The chain's CDR3 is CASSFAGGEQYF. Written as DNA, the CDR3 is TGTGCCAGCAGCTTCGCGGGGGGCGAGCAGTACTTC.

J is TRBJ1-2 and V is TRBV5-4; the match to TRBD1 covers 7 bases. CDR1 is SGHNT, CDR2 YYREEE, per germline (reference sequence). V shed 1 base, J shed 8 bases, and the junction held 17 bases outside the gene matches. The length of the CDR3 is 17 residues. The CDR3 nucleotides read TGTGCCAGCAGCTTGCCCACCGGGACAGCATCCCCTAGGGGCTACACCTTC. This encodes CASSLPTGTASPRGYTF.

V gene TRBV6-5 combines with J gene TRBJ2-1, with D tentatively TRBD1 (6 bases). Germline loops: CDR1 MNHEY, CDR2 SVGAGI. The CDR3 is made up of 13 amino acids. V was cut by 8 bases and J by 4 bases, with 12 bases left in between. CDR3 DNA: TGTGCCAGCCAGGGGCAATTATACAATGAGCAGTTCTTC. This encodes CASQGQLYNEQFF.

The chain combines TRBV11-3 with TRBJ2-1; no definite D call. The germline V and J ends were trimmed by 0 bases and 1 base, with 7 bases remaining between them. There are 15 residues in the CDR3. Germline CDR1 reads SGHNT; CDR2 reads YENEEA. In DNA form, the CDR3 reads TGTGCCAGCAGCTTAGATGTTCTTTCCTACAATGAGCAGTTCTTC. This encodes CASSLDVLSYNEQFF.